These 9 T cell receptor beta chains came from one sample sequenced in a study of CD8 T cells in Susac syndrome. The RNA, 0.5 to 1 ug, was put through reverse transcription using random hexamers. MiXCR, run by TCRdb on the immunoSEQ multiplex PCR reads, gives a single entry per CDR3 protein. The table shows under 200,000 distinct CDR3 sequences, with about 91% occurring only once. The material sequenced was CD4+ T cells from PBMCs. These TCRs come from a human donor with Susac syndrome.

The CDR3 is CASSLMRGRGNSGNTIYF. DNA of the CDR3: TGTGCCAGCAGTCTTATGCGGGGCAGGGGGAACTCTGGAAACACCATATATTTT. V is TRBV6-1 and J is TRBJ1-3; the match to TRBD1 covers 7 bases. V lost 5 bases to trimming and J lost 0 bases; unmatched junction nucleotides: 13. Germline V gene lookup returns CDR1 MNHNS and CDR2 SASEGT. The CDR3 loop spans 18 amino acids.

This CDR3 is CASSFSGLGTDTQYF. The CDR3 DNA follows: TGTGCCAGCAGCTTTAGCGGTTTGGGCACAGATACGCAGTATTTT. The chain has TRBV7-9 and TRBJ2-3, with D maybe TRBD2 (6 bases). The length of the CDR3 is 15 residues. CDR1 and CDR2 from the germline V gene are SEHNR and FQNEAQ (reference sequence). Between the trimmed V and J ends, which lost 3 bases and 1 base, there was a span of 11 bases.

Comments on this clonotype: The junction does not match germline at one end; this may be a read error. The chain joins TRBV7-9 to TRBJ1-2; D gene uncertain. Per germline, CDR1 SEHNR and CDR2 FQNEAQ (reference sequence). The CDR3 length is 12 residues. The CDR3 here is CASILLGHRYTF. The CDR3 DNA reads TGTGCCAGCATCTTACTGGGTCATCGCTACACCTTC.

V usage is TRBV3-1 and J usage is TRBJ2-7; 9 bases are shared with TRBD2. With 1 base clipped from V and 2 bases from J, the junction kept 6 bases outside the gene matches. CDR3 length: 16 residues. CDR1 is LGHDT and CDR2 is YNNKEL in the germline V gene (reference sequence). In DNA form, the CDR3 reads TGTGCCAGCAGCCAAGGAGCGGGAGGCTCGACCTACGAGCAGTACTTC. This codes for CASSQGAGGSTYEQYF.

This chain connects TRBV15 to TRBJ1-6; D gene ambiguous. In germline, CDR1 is LNHNV, CDR2 YYDKDF (reference sequence). Trimming left V 0 bases short and J 10 bases short, with 10 bases between. There are 14 residues in the CDR3. The CDR3 is CATSRETRESPLHF. The CDR3 DNA is TGTGCCACCAGCAGAGAAACTAGGGAATCACCCCTCCACTTT. Using reference TRBV15 and TRBJ1-6 for the parts outside the CDR3, the full variable domain is DAMVIQNPRYQVTQFGKPVTLSCSQTLNHNVMYWYQQKSSQAPKLLFHYYDKDFNNEADTPDNFQSRRPNTSFCFLDIRSPGLGDTAMYLCATSRETRESPLHFGNGTRLTVT.

This chain uses TRBV20-1 with TRBJ2-1, with D unresolved. V lost 1 base to trimming and J lost 3 bases, with 19 bases between them. The CDR3 spans 17 residues. CDR1 is DFQATT and CDR2 is SNEGSKA in the germline V gene (reference sequence). The CDR3 spells CSARGGNQLPRYNEQFF. In DNA, the CDR3 is TGCAGTGCTAGAGGGGGAAATCAGCTTCCTCGCTACAATGAGCAGTTCTTC.

This rearrangement joins TRBV6-1 to TRBJ1-5, with D hard to call. There are 14 residues in the CDR3. Germline lookup yields CDR1 MNHNS and CDR2 SASEGT. Trimming pared 1 base from V and 6 bases from J, leaving 10 bases between. The DNA for the CDR3 is TGTGCCAGCAGTGAAGGACAAGGGTGTCAGCCCCAGCATTTT. Its translation is CASSEGQGCQPQHF.

This chain connects TRBV5-4 to TRBJ2-6, with 8 bases aligning to TRBD2. J gave up 1 base and V 3 bases, and 9 bases lay outside the gene matches. CDR1 and CDR2 (germline): SGHNT, YYREEE (reference sequence). The CDR3 has 18 residues. This CDR3 is CASSSIYPGGSGANVLTF. DNA of the CDR3: TGTGCCAGCAGCTCGATATACCCGGGAGGGTCTGGGGCCAACGTCCTGACTTTC.

The chain has TRBV28 and TRBJ2-1; D uncertain. Germline-derived CDR1 and CDR2 are MDHEN and SYDVKM. CDR3 size: 18 residues. The V and J ends lost 0 bases and 6 bases respectively, with 21 bases between them. CDR3 in DNA: TGTGCCAGCAGTTTATGGCGCGCGTCCCAGGTTGGGCCCAATGAGCAGTTCTTC. Its protein product is CASSLWRASQVGPNEQFF.